Below, 10 T cell receptor beta chains from the same sample are listed, as sequenced in a study of blood T cells in healthy people across ages. A second PCR, run for roughly 7 to 12 cycles, used a sample-barcoded 5' primer plus a J-beta primer mix. MiXCR was run by TCRdb on the 5' RACE reads, yielding one entry per CDR3 protein. Of over 500,000 distinct CDR3 sequences in the sample, about 51% are singletons; the top ten hold 13%. Sequenced input: blood. The receptors originated from a woman over 75 in good health.

The chain combines TRBV11-3 with TRBJ2-1; 8 bases line up with TRBD2. Per germline, CDR1 SGHNT and CDR2 YENEEA. Losses at the gene ends were 1 base for V and 4 bases for J; bases not matched to a gene: 6. The CDR3 runs to 16 residues. CDR3 protein: CASSLGVREGYNEQFF. CDR3 bases: TGTGCCAGCAGCTTAGGGGTCCGGGAGGGGTACAATGAGCAGTTCTTC.

As for this clonotype: With a much larger clone just one base away, this may be a read error. The V gene is TRBV5-1, the J gene TRBJ2-5; D possibly matches TRBD1 or TRBD2 (6 bases each). There are 13 residues in the CDR3. V lost 3 bases, J lost 9 bases, and 15 bases lay in between. The germline V gene encodes CDR1 SGHRS and CDR2 YFSETQ. The CDR3 DNA reads TGCGCCAGCAGCTGGGACACAAGCGGGTCCCAGTACTTC. Its translation: CASSWDTSGSQYF.

The chain employs TRBV27 and TRBJ1-1; D remains ambiguous. Trimming pared 7 bases from V and 0 bases from J, leaving 15 bases between. Germline lookup yields CDR1 MNHEY and CDR2 SMNVEV (reference sequence). The length of the CDR3 is 15 residues. The CDR3 DNA reads TGTGCCAGCACCCCTCGTGCGGGGTTGAACACTGAAGCTTTCTTT. Its protein product is CASTPRAGLNTEAFF.

The chain carries TRBV5-1 and TRBJ2-5; D perhaps matches TRBD2 (5 bases). V lost 2 bases and J 3 bases, leaving 14 bases between the germline ends. Germline CDR1 and CDR2: SGHRS and YFSETQ. CDR3 length: 15 residues. In nucleotides, the CDR3 is TGCGCCAGCAGCTTTTTCGGAGGCTCCGAAGAGACCCAGTACTTC. It translates to CASSFFGGSEETQYF.

This clonotype occurred a few times. The rearrangement joins TRBV2 to TRBJ1-6; 9 bases fit TRBD1. The CDR3 covers 15 residues. Germline CDR1 reads SNHLY; CDR2 reads FYNNEI. The junction had 7 bases not matched to a gene; V was cut back by 6 bases and J by 7 bases. CDR3 DNA sequence: TGTGCCAGCAGACCGGGACAGGGAGACAATTCACCCCTCCACTTT. Its translation: CASRPGQGDNSPLHF.

The CDR3 coding sequence is TGTGCCAGCAGCCCCCGTTTTGTGCAATCCACCTACAATGAGCAGTTCTTC. The encoded protein is CASSPRFVQSTYNEQFF. The J gene is TRBJ2-1, the V gene TRBV9; unclear D gene. Trimming removed 4 bases at V and 2 bases at J, with 19 bases between. This CDR3 has 17 residues. Looked up from germline, CDR1 is SGDLS and CDR2 is YYNGEE.

This clonotype was counted only a few times. The chain carries TRBV5-1 and TRBJ2-7, with no clear D. CDR3 size: 13 residues. Trimming cost V 4 bases and J 4 bases, with 12 bases left between them. Germline V gene data show CDR1 as SGHRS and CDR2 as YFSETQ. CDR3 DNA sequence: TGCGCCAGCAGCGTGCTATCACAATACGAGCAGTACTTC. This codes for CASSVLSQYEQYF.

V usage is TRBV20-1 and J usage is TRBJ1-3; no reliable D call. Between the trimmed V and J ends, which lost 0 bases and 0 bases, there was a span of 6 bases. Germline V gives CDR1 DFQATT, CDR2 SNEGSKA (reference sequence). The CDR3 runs to 14 residues. The CDR3 spells CSARDEYSGNTIYF. DNA for the CDR3: TGCAGTGCTAGAGATGAGTACTCTGGAAACACCATATATTTT.

The CDR3 reads CASSVGERTGSYGYTF. The CDR3 coding sequence is TGTGCCAGCAGCGTAGGTGAGAGGACAGGGAGTTATGGCTACACCTTC. The genes are TRBV9 and TRBJ1-2, with 8 bases identical to TRBD1. This CDR3 is 16 amino acids long. The ends lost 0 bases at V and 5 bases at J; junction bases unmatched: 9. Germline CDR1 is SGDLS and CDR2 is YYNGEE. The full variable domain, in which reference TRBV9 and TRBJ1-2 provide the parts outside the CDR3, is DSGVTQTPKHLITATGQRVTLRCSPRSGDLSVYWYQQSLDQGLQFLIQYYNGEERAKGNILERFSAQQFPDLHSELNLSSLELGDSALYFCASSVGERTGSYGYTFGSGTRLTVV.

In this sample, this clonotype turned up many times. The V and J genes are TRBV20-1 and TRBJ2-5; TRBD2 matches at 10 bases. V shed 5 bases, J shed 2 bases, and the junction held 2 bases outside the gene matches. This CDR3 has 13 residues. The germline CDR1 and CDR2 sequences are DFQATT and SNEGSKA (reference sequence). CDR3 DNA: TGCAGTGCTCTAGCGGGAGAGCAAGAGACCCAGTACTTC. Its translation is CSALAGEQETQYF.